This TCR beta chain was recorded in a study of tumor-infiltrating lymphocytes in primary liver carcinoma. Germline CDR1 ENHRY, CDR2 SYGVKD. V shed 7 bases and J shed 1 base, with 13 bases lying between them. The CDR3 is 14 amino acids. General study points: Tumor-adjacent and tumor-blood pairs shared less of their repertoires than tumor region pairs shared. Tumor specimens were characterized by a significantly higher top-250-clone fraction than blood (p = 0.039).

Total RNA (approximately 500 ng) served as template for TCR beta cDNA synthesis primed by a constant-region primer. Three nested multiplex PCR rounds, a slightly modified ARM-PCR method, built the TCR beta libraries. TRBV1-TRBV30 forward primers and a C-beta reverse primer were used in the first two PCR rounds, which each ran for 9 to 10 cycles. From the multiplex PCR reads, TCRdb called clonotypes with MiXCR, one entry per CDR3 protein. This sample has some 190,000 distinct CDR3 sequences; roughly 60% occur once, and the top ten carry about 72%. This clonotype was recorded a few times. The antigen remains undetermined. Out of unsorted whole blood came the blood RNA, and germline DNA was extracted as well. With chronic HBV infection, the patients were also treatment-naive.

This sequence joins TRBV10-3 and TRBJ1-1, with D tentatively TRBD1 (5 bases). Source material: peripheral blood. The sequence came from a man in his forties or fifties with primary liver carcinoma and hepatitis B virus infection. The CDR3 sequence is CAITSGTGNTEAFF. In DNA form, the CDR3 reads TGTGCCATCACCTCCGGGACGGGGAACACTGAAGCTTTCTTT.